This T cell receptor (beta chain) was observed in a study of shared clonotypes between healthy human individuals. Study as a whole: Three plates each covered CD4 naive and memory; CD8 naive two, CD8 memory one.

CD4+ cells underwent separation, giving CD45RA+ naive and CD45RA-negative memory subsets. The study's findings and limits: Represented diversity, genetic and exposure-history alike, was limited by few donors. Investigators expected sequencing depth to affect clonotype sharing among donors.

This clone was recorded a few times. The antigen is unknown. Some clones are missing from TCRdb's copy, which holds only in-frame ones; the method was immunoSEQ multiplex PCR. Of about 1 million clones in the sample, around 76% were seen once. Germline values: CDR1 SGHTA, CDR2 FQGNSA. The V segment lost 8 bases and the J segment 9 bases; nucleotides outside the gene matches: 14. This CDR3 contains 15 residues. This TCR came from a man younger than 35 in good health. Sequencing used memory CD4+ T cells sorted from blood. The subset here: CD45RA-negative fraction. The chain uses TRBV7-2 and TRBJ2-1; TRBD2 aligns across 9 bases. CDR3 region: CASGETSGRLGEQFF. The CDR3 DNA reads TGTGCCAGCGGGGAGACTAGCGGACGTCTCGGTGAGCAGTTCTTC.